A single sample is the source of the 8 T cell receptor beta chains below, sequenced in a study of blood T cell repertoires in COVID-19. Method: immunoSEQ multiplex PCR; TCRdb's copy keeps in-frame clones and lacks some. The sample lists 130,000 to 150,000 clones, over 65% seen once, with about 5% in the top ten. The sequenced material came from peripheral blood. The receptors originated from a human donor in a cohort sampled during active COVID-19.

This clone appeared a few times. The chain couples TRBV18 to TRBJ1-5; 10 nucleotides line up with TRBD1. CDR1 and CDR2 from the germline V gene are KGHSH and LQKENI. Losses at the gene ends were 5 bases for V and 6 bases for J; bases not matched to a gene: 4. This CDR3 contains 14 residues. The CDR3 loop is CASSRTGGIQPQHF. Written as DNA, the CDR3 is TGTGCCAGCTCAAGGACAGGGGGGATTCAGCCCCAGCATTTT.

This clone came up a few times. The chain carries TRBV5-1 and TRBJ2-7; TRBD1 matches at 8 bases. The trim removed 9 bases at V and 2 bases at J, leaving 7 bases unmatched. The CDR3 loop spans 13 amino acids. Germline CDR1 is SGHRS and CDR2 is YFSETQ. CDR3 in amino acids: CATRPTGAYEQYF. The CDR3 coding sequence is TGCGCCACCCGACCGACAGGGGCCTACGAGCAGTACTTC.

V is TRBV9 and J is TRBJ2-1; D possibly corresponds to TRBD2 (7 bases). There are 18 residues in the CDR3. V lost 7 bases and J 4 bases, leaving 27 bases between the germline ends. The V gene's germline CDR1 is SGDLS and CDR2 YYNGEE. The CDR3 DNA follows: TGTGCCAGCGCCCCAGAGGCTAGCGGAGGGGGGTCTTACAATGAGCAGTTCTTC. Amino acids: CASAPEASGGGSYNEQFF.

The chain couples TRBV4-2 to TRBJ1-2, with 8 positions matching TRBD1. The CDR3 consists of 19 residues. The V gene end was trimmed by 1 base and the J gene end by 6 bases; junction bases not matched to a gene: 19. Germline CDR1 LGHNA, CDR2 YNFKEQ. For the CDR3, the DNA is TGTGCCAGCAGCCAAGGGGAACTGAGACAGGGGACAGGTTTTGATGGCTACACCTTC. This encodes CASSQGELRQGTGFDGYTF.

The rearrangement joins TRBV7-9 to TRBJ2-1, with 9 bases aligning to TRBD2. Germline V gene data show CDR1 as SEHNR and CDR2 as FQNEAQ (reference sequence). The length of the CDR3 is 15 residues. Trimming cost V 2 bases and J 3 bases; bases outside gene matches: 2. CDR3 sequence reads: CASSLLRGGYNEQFF. CDR3 in DNA: TGTGCCAGCAGCTTATTGCGGGGGGGCTACAATGAGCAGTTCTTC.

The chain couples TRBV2 to TRBJ2-7, with D unclear. Between the trimmed V and J ends, which lost 0 bases and 4 bases, there was a span of 4 bases. The CDR3 loop spans 12 amino acids. Per germline, CDR1 SNHLY and CDR2 FYNNEI. This CDR3 is CASSEALYEQYF. The CDR3 region has the DNA TGTGCCAGCAGTGAAGCCCTGTACGAGCAGTACTTC.

The V gene is TRBV5-6, the J gene TRBJ1-5; D call uncertain. This CDR3 region has 12 residues. Between the trimmed V and J ends, which lost 3 bases and 5 bases, there was a span of 6 bases. The germline V gene encodes CDR1 SGHDT and CDR2 YYEEEE. DNA of the CDR3: TGTGCCAGCAGCTCCTTCGATCAGCCCCAGCATTTT. Residues: CASSSFDQPQHF.

The chain carries TRBV7-2 and TRBJ2-3; 7 bases fit TRBD1. CDR1 is SGHTA and CDR2 is FQGNSA in the germline V gene. Unmatched junction bases numbered 5, after V lost 5 bases and J lost 0 bases. The CDR3 is made up of 15 amino acids. This CDR3 is CASSEQGYSTDTQYF. The CDR3 coding sequence is TGTGCCAGCAGCGAACAGGGGTATAGCACAGATACGCAGTATTTT.